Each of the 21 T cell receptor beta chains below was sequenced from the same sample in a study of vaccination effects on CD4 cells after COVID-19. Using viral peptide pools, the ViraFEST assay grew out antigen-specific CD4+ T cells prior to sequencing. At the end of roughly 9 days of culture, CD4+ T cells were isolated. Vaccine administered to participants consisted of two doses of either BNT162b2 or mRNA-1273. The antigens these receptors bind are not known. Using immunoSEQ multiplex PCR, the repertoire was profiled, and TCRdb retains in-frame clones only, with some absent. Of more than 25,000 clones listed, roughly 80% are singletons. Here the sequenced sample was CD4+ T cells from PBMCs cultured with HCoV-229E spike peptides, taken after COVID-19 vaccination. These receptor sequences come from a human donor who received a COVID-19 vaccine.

The CDR3 coding sequence is TGCAGTGCCCCAATCACAGATACGCAGTATTTT. This sequence encodes CSAPITDTQYF. The V gene is TRBV20-1, the J gene TRBJ2-3; D unresolved. Trimming left V 6 bases short and J 2 bases short, with 6 bases between. The CDR3 consists of 11 residues. In germline, CDR1 is DFQATT, CDR2 SNEGSKA (reference sequence).

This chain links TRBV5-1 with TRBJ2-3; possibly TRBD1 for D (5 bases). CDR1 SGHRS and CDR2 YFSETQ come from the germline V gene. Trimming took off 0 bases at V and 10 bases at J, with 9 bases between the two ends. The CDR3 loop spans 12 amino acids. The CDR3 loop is CASSLEGAAQYF. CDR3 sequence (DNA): TGCGCCAGCAGCTTGGAAGGGGCGGCGCAGTATTTT.

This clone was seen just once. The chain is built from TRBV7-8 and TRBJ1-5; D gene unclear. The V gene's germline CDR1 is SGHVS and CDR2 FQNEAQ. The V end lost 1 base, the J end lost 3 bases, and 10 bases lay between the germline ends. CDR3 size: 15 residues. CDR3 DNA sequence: TGTGCCAGCAGCTTAGGGATCCAACCCAATCAGCCCCAGCATTTT. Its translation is CASSLGIQPNQPQHF.

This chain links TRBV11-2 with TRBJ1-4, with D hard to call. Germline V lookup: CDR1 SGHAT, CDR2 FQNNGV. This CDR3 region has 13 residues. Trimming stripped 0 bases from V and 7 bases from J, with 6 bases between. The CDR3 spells CASSLDRIEKLFF. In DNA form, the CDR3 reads TGTGCCAGCAGCTTAGATCGGATTGAAAAACTGTTTTTT.

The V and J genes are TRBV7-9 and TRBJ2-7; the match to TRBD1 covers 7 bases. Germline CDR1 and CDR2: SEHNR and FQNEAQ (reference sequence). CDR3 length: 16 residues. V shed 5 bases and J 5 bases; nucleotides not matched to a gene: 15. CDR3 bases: TGTGCCAGCAGCGCCCGGCAGGGGGTTCATAGCCACGAGCAGTACTTC. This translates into CASSARQGVHSHEQYF.

Here the CDR3 DNA reads TGTGCCAGTAGTGAACCCCGGGACATAAGCACAGATACGCAGTATTTT. Translated, it gives CASSEPRDISTDTQYF. V usage is TRBV19 and J usage is TRBJ2-3; perhaps TRBD1 as D (6 bases). Germline V gives CDR1 LNHDA, CDR2 SQIVND (reference sequence). The CDR3 runs to 16 residues. Trimming pared 5 bases from V and 0 bases from J, leaving 15 bases between. The full variable domain, rest sourced from reference TRBV19 and TRBJ2-3, is DGGITQSPKYLFRKEGQNVTLSCEQNLNHDAMYWYRQDPGQGLRLIYYSQIVNDFQKGDIAEGYSVSREKKESFPLTVTSAQKNPTAFYLCASSEPRDISTDTQYFGPGTRLTVL.

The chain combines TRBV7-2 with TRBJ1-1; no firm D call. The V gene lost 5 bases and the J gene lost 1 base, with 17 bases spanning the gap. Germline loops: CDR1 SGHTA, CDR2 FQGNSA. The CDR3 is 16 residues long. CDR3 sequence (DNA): TGTGCCAGCAGCACTTCCGGTTACATGCCGAACACTGAAGCTTTCTTT. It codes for CASSTSGYMPNTEAFF.

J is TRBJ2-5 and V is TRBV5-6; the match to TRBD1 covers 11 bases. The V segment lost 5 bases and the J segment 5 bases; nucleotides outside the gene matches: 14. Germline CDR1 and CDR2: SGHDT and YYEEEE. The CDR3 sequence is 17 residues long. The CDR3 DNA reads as TGTGCCAGCAGGGAACAGGCCGGGACAGGGGGGGAGGAGACCCAGTACTTC. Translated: CASREQAGTGGEETQYF.

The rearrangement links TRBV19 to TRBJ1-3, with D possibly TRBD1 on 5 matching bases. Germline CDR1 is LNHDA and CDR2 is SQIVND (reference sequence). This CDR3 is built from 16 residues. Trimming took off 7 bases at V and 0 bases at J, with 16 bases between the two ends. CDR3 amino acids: CASTPGQISSGNTIYF. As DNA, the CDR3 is TGTGCCAGTACCCCAGGGCAGATCAGCTCTGGAAACACCATATATTTT.

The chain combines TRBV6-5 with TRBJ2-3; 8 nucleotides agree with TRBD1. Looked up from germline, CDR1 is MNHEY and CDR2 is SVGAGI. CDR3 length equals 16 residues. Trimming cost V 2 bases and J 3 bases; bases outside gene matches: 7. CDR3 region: CASSYTPGQGTDTQYF. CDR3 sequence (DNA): TGTGCCAGCAGTTACACGCCTGGACAGGGAACAGATACGCAGTATTTT.

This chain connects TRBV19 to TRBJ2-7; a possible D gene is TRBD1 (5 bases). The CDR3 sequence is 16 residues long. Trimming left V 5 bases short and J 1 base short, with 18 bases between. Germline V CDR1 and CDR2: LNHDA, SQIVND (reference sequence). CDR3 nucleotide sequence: TGTGCCAGTAGTCTTACTGGGCAGGGCCGTTCCTACGAGCAGTACTTC. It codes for CASSLTGQGRSYEQYF.

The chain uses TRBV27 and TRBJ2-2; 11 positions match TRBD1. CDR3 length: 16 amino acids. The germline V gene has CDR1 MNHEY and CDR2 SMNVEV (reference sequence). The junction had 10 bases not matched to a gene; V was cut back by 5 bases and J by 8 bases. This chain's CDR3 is CASSAWTGGFPGELFF. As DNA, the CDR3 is TGTGCCAGCAGTGCCTGGACAGGGGGCTTTCCTGGGGAGCTGTTTTTT.

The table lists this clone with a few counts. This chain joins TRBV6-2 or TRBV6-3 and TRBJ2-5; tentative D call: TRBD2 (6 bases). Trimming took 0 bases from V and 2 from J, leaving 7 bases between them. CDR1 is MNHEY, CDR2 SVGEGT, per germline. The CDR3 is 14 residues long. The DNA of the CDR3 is TGTGCCAGCAGTTACTCCGGGGGACAAGAGACCCAGTACTTC. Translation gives CASSYSGGQETQYF.

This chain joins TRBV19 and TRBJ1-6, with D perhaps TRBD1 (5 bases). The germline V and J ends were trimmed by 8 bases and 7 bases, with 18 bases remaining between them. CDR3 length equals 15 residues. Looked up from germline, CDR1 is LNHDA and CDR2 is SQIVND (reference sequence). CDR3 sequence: CASGSSSGQNSPLHF. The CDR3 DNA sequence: TGTGCCAGTGGGTCATCATCAGGGCAGAATTCACCCCTCCACTTT. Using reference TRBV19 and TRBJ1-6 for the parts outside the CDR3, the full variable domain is DGGITQSPKYLFRKEGQNVTLSCEQNLNHDAMYWYRQDPGQGLRLIYYSQIVNDFQKGDIAEGYSVSREKKESFPLTVTSAQKNPTAFYLCASGSSSGQNSPLHFGNGTRLTVT.

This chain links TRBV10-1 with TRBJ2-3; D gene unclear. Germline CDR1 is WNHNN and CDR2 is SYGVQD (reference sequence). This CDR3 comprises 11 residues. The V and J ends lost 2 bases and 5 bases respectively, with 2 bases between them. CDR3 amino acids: CASSEQDTQYF. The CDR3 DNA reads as TGCGCCAGCAGTGAGCAAGATACGCAGTATTTT.

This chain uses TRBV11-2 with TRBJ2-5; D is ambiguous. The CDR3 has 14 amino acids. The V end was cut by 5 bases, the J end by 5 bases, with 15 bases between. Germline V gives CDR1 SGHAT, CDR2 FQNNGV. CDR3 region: CASSQPVGLETQYF. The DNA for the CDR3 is TGTGCCAGCAGCCAACCGGTGGGCCTGGAGACCCAGTACTTC.

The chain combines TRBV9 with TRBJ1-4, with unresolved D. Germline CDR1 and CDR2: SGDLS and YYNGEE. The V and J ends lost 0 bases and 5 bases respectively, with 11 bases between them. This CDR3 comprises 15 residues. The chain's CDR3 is CASSVGSLGNEKLFF. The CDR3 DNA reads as TGTGCCAGCAGCGTAGGTTCCTTGGGGAATGAAAAACTGTTTTTT.

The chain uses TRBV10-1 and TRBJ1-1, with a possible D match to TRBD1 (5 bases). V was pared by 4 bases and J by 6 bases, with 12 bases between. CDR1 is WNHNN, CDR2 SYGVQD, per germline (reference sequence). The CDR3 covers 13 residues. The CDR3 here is CASSVRGEPEAFF. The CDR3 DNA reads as TGCGCCAGCAGTGTCCGGGGGGAACCTGAAGCTTTCTTT.

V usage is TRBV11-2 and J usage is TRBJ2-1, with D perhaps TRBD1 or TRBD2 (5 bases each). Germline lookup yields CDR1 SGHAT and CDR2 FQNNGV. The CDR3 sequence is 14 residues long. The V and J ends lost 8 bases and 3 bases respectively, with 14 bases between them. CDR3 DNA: TGTGCCAGCGGTGGGTGGGGGAACTACAATGAGCAGTTCTTC. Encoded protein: CASGGWGNYNEQFF.

The CDR3, as DNA: TGTGCCAGCACCAGGGGCCAAGAGACCCAGTACTTC. Its protein is CASTRGQETQYF. The rearrangement joins TRBV2 to TRBJ2-5; perhaps TRBD1 as D (6 bases). Germline V CDR1 and CDR2: SNHLY, FYNNEI. Deletions cut 7 bases from V and 1 base from J, with 7 bases between. The length of the CDR3 is 12 residues.

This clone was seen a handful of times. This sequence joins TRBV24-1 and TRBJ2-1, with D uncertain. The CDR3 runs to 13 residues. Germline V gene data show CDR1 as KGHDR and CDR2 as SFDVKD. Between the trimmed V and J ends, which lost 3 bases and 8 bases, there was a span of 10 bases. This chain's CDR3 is CATSDRNLDEQFF. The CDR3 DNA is TGTGCCACCAGTGATAGGAATCTCGATGAGCAGTTCTTC.